This T cell receptor beta chain emerged from a study of blood T cell repertoires in COVID-19. CDR3 length equals 16 residues. V shed 0 bases, J shed 0 bases, and the junction held 3 bases outside the gene matches. Per the germline V gene, CDR1 is SGHNT and CDR2 is YYREEE (reference sequence). Measured with immunoSEQ multiplex PCR; TCRdb has only the in-frame clones, and not every one. The sample yields about 290,000 clones, around four fifths seen once. Specimen: peripheral blood. The clonotype originates from a woman in her fifties or sixties with active or convalescent COVID-19. The chain combines TRBV5-4 with TRBJ2-3; TRBD2 matches at 8 bases. In DNA, the CDR3 is TGTGCCAGCAGCTTGGGACTAGCGTCTAGCACAGATACGCAGTATTTT. Encoded protein: CASSLGLASSTDTQYF.